This entry is about one T cell receptor beta chain. Its antigen target is currently unknown. Per-base qualities were not stored, and no clone one base away is much larger. The CDR3 runs 17 residues from the cysteine to the phenylalanine. Only the CDR3 DNA stays, 51 bases, in frame from base 1. Unmatched junction bases come to 14, with V trimmed by 5 bases and J by 3 bases. CDR1 SNHLY and CDR2 FYNNEI are derived from the germline V gene. The record originates from a study of technical replicates of blood from a handful of donors (dated by TCRdb to about 2017). Library construction relied on the immunoSEQ multiplex PCR assay. Not all clones reach the TCRdb copy of this immuneACCESS table, which keeps in-frame sequences only. Checked studies attribute under half of the gap to unresolved V genes and leave the rest unexplained. This sample comprises about 93,000 clones, 95% of them detected only once. 0.26% of the sample is taken by the ten largest.

Input material: T cells isolated from PBMCs. The receptor was isolated from a human donor in good health. Here the chain combines TRBV2 and TRBJ2-7, and 9 junctional nucleotides match TRBD1. The CDR3 reads CASSHNGTGSRGYEQYF. The sequenced DNA is TGTGCCAGCAGTCATAATGGGACAGGGTCTAGAGGCTACGAGCAGTACTTC.